These 18 T cell receptor beta chains were all obtained from the same sample, sequenced in a study of T-cell reconstitution after alpha-beta-depleted transplantation in children. Preparation of the TCRbeta library involved a method that used unique molecular identifiers. Each CDR3 protein gets one entry after TCRdb re-called the PCR reads with MiXCR. The table records 220,000 or so distinct CDR3 sequences, around 7.5% of them present only once. Sample: PBMCs, mostly from graft donor cells, taken 180 days after TCRalphabeta/CD19-depleted stem cell transplant. The origin of the receptors is a male patient aged 10 to 17 who had a stem cell transplant for acute lymphoblastic leukemia, so the T cells may come from the graft donor.

This clonotype has only a few counts. The rearrangement links TRBV5-5 to TRBJ2-3, with no clear D. The V gene's germline CDR1 is SGHKS and CDR2 YYEKEE (reference sequence). The CDR3 runs to 12 residues. Trimming stripped 5 bases from V and 2 bases from J, with 6 bases between. Written as DNA, the CDR3 is TGTGCCAGCAGGGCCGCCACAGATACGCAGTATTTT. This sequence encodes CASRAATDTQYF. The full variable domain, with the rest looked up from reference TRBV5-5 and TRBJ2-3, is DAGVTQSPTHLIKTRGQQVTLRCSPISGHKSVSWYQQVLGQGPQFIFQYYEKEERGRGNFPDRFSARQFPNYSSELNVNALLLGDSALYLCASRAATDTQYFGPGTRLTVL.

There are many counts of this clonotype. The chain joins TRBV18 to TRBJ2-5; D may be TRBD1 (6 bases). The V end lost 1 base, the J end lost 7 bases, and 16 bases lay between the germline ends. CDR1 is KGHSH, CDR2 LQKENI, per germline. The CDR3 runs to 15 residues. The CDR3 sequence is CASSPLGQLRGTQYF. CDR3 sequence (DNA): TGTGCCAGCTCACCACTAGGACAGCTACGTGGGACCCAGTACTTC.

This clonotype has at least ten counts. V and J are TRBV5-1 and TRBJ2-1; D gene unclear. Trimming took off 0 bases at V and 9 bases at J, with 13 bases between the two ends. This CDR3 comprises 14 residues. Germline lookup yields CDR1 SGHRS and CDR2 YFSETQ. In DNA, the CDR3 is TGCGCCAGCAGCTTGGCCGCCAGCGTCGGTGAGCAGTTCTTC. Translated, it gives CASSLAASVGEQFF.

This clonotype has at least ten counts. V is TRBV5-6 and J is TRBJ2-7; either TRBD1 or TRBD2 may supply D (5 bases each). CDR3 length: 12 residues. Germline lookup yields CDR1 SGHDT and CDR2 YYEEEE. V was trimmed by 2 bases and J by 6 bases, leaving 9 bases between them. CDR3 protein: CASSFVRGEQYF. Here the CDR3 DNA reads TGTGCCAGCAGCTTTGTGAGGGGCGAGCAGTACTTC.

A word on this clonotype: This may be a read error, as it is one base from a much larger clone. This chain connects TRBV15 to TRBJ2-2, with D perhaps TRBD2 (5 bases). The CDR3 totals 17 residues. The V and J ends lost 1 base and 3 bases respectively, with 15 bases between them. From germline, CDR1 is LNHNV and CDR2 YYDKDF (reference sequence). Here the CDR3 DNA reads TGTGCCACCAGCAGAGGACCCACGGGGTCCTACACCGGGGAGCTGTTTTTT. Its protein product is CATSRGPTGSYTGELFF.

This clonotype has a count of ten or more. This sequence joins TRBV20-1 and TRBJ2-1, with 7 positions matching TRBD2. CDR3 length: 14 residues. Germline-derived CDR1 and CDR2 are DFQATT and SNEGSKA (reference sequence). With V trimmed by 3 bases and J by 8 bases, 10 bases remained unmatched. DNA of the CDR3: TGCAGTGCTAGCGGGAGGACCGTCAGGGATGAGCAGTTCTTC. Translated: CSASGRTVRDEQFF.

This clonotype was detected many times. This chain uses TRBV27 with TRBJ1-5; 8 bases fit TRBD1. With 11 bases clipped from V and 6 bases from J, the junction kept 6 bases outside the gene matches. The CDR3 spans 12 residues. The V gene's germline CDR1 is MNHEY and CDR2 SMNVEV (reference sequence). The CDR3 sequence is CAGQGSSQPQHF. CDR3 nucleotide sequence: TGTGCCGGACAGGGTTCAAGTCAGCCCCAGCATTTT.

Points on this clonotype: A much more abundant neighbour one base away suggests this may be a read error. This chain links TRBV9 with TRBJ2-7; tentatively, D is TRBD1 (6 bases). Looked up from germline, CDR1 is SGDLS and CDR2 is YYNGEE. The CDR3 has 15 amino acids. This chain's CDR3 is CGSSPPGRGYYEQYF. Here the CDR3 DNA reads TGTGGCAGCAGCCCCCCAGGCAGGGGATACTACGAGCAGTACTTC.

The table lists this clonotype with many counts. CDR3 coding DNA: TGTGCCAGCAGCTTGGCCATGACGGATGGCTACACCTTC. This gives the protein CASSLAMTDGYTF. This rearrangement joins TRBV5-6 to TRBJ1-2; D remains unclear. In germline, CDR1 is SGHDT, CDR2 YYEEEE. V lost 0 bases and J 6 bases, leaving 9 bases between the germline ends. This CDR3 contains 13 residues.

Many counts were recorded for this clonotype. The chain combines TRBV9 with TRBJ2-5, with D perhaps TRBD2 (5 bases). The CDR3 consists of 17 residues. V was clipped by 0 bases and J by 1 base, with 16 bases between them. Germline CDR1 reads SGDLS; CDR2 reads YYNGEE. The CDR3 DNA reads TGTGCCAGCAGCGTAGGGGGTCTAGCTTCGCTCCAAGAGACCCAGTACTTC. It encodes CASSVGGLASLQETQYF.

This clonotype was counted at least ten times. CDR3 region: CASSVGPEQFF. The CDR3 DNA is TGTGCCAGCAGTGTCGGGCCTGAGCAGTTCTTC. This chain uses TRBV25-1 with TRBJ2-1; D call uncertain. Looked up from germline, CDR1 is MGHDK and CDR2 is SYGVNS. Trimming stripped 4 bases from V and 9 bases from J, with 7 bases between. The CDR3 spans 11 residues.

The table lists this clonotype with a few counts. The chain is built from TRBV24-1 and TRBJ2-5; D remains unclear. The germline CDR1 and CDR2 sequences are KGHDR and SFDVKD. The CDR3 sequence is 16 residues long. V lost 5 bases, J lost 2 bases, and 17 bases lay in between. CDR3 sequence reads: CATSGDGRLNQETQYF. CDR3 coding DNA: TGTGCCACCAGTGGAGATGGACGGCTGAATCAAGAGACCCAGTACTTC.

This clonotype was counted ten times or more. This sequence joins TRBV7-9 and TRBJ2-3; tentatively, D is TRBD2 (7 bases). CDR1 SEHNR and CDR2 FQNEAQ come from the germline V gene (reference sequence). Trimming took 5 bases from V and 4 from J, leaving 16 bases between them. This CDR3 is built from 15 residues. The CDR3 DNA is TGTGCCAGCAGCGGACTGGCGGGGGCCCCAGATACGCAGTATTTT. It specifies CASSGLAGAPDTQYF.

The chain uses TRBV20-1 and TRBJ1-2; 7 nucleotides match TRBD1. This CDR3 contains 14 residues. The germline V gene encodes CDR1 DFQATT and CDR2 SNEGSKA (reference sequence). With 4 bases clipped from V and 5 bases from J, the junction kept 10 bases outside the gene matches. In DNA form, the CDR3 reads TGCAGTGCTATCTACCGACAGGGCCATTATGGCTACACCTTC. Its translation: CSAIYRQGHYGYTF.

This clonotype was detected many times. This chain connects TRBV20-1 to TRBJ1-5, with 8 positions matching TRBD1. This CDR3 has 16 amino acids. Trimming removed 5 bases from V and 4 bases from J; junction bases left unmatched: 13. Germline V gene lookup returns CDR1 DFQATT and CDR2 SNEGSKA (reference sequence). DNA for the CDR3: TGCAGTGCTTCCACCGGACAGGGAAGGCCAAATCAGCCCCAGCATTTT. Its protein product is CSASTGQGRPNQPQHF.

This clonotype has at least ten counts. This chain uses TRBV5-1 with TRBJ1-6; D is possibly TRBD1 (5 bases). Germline assignment: CDR1 SGHRS and CDR2 YFSETQ. This CDR3 is built from 15 residues. V lost 0 bases and J lost 9, with 13 bases in between. Written as DNA, the CDR3 is TGCGCCAGCAGCTTGGAGCAGGGTGTTGGTTCACCCCTCCACTTT. It translates to CASSLEQGVGSPLHF.

Ten or more counts support this clonotype. This rearrangement joins TRBV27 to TRBJ2-3; D assignment may be TRBD1 or TRBD2 (5 bases each). Germline V lookup: CDR1 MNHEY, CDR2 SMNVEV (reference sequence). The CDR3 contains 14 residues. Deletions cut 2 bases from V and 1 base from J, with 7 bases between. The CDR3 DNA follows: TGTGCCAGCAGTTTACTGGGGGGCACAGATACGCAGTATTTT. Encoded protein: CASSLLGGTDTQYF.

This clonotype was seen ten or more times. CDR3 DNA: TGCGCCAGCGGTTCGATGACAGGGGATGGCTACACCTTC. As protein: CASGSMTGDGYTF. This sequence joins TRBV5-1 and TRBJ1-2; 8 bases match TRBD1. Germline V CDR1 and CDR2: SGHRS, YFSETQ. This CDR3 has 13 amino acids. V gave up 7 bases and J gave up 6 bases; unmatched junction bases: 8.